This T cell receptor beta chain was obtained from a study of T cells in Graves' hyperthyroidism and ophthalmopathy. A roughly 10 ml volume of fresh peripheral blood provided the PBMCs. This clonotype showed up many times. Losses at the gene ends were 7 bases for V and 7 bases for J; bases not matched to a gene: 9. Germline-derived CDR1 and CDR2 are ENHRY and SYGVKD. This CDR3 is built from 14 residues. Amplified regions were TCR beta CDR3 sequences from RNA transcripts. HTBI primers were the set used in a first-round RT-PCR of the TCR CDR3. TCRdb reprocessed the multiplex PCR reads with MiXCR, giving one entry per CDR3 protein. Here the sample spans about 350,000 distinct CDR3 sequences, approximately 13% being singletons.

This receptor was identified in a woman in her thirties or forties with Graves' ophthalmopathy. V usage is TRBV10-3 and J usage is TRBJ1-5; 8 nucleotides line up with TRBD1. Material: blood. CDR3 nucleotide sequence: TGTGCCATCAAAGGACAGGGAGAGGAGCAGCCCCAGCATTTT. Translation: CAIKGQGEEQPQHF.